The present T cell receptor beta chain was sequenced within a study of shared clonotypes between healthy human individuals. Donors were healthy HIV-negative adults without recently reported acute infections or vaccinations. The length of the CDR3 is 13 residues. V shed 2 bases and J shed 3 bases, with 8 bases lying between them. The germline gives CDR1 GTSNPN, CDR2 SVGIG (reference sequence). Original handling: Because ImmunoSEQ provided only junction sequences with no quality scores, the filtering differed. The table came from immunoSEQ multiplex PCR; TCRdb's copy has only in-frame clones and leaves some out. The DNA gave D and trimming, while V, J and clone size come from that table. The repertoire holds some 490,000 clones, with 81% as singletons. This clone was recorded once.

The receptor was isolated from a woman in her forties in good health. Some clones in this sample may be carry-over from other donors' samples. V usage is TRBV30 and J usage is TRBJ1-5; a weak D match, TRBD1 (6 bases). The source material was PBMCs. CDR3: CAWSRGDNQPQHF. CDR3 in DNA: TGTGCCTGGAGTAGGGGGGACAATCAGCCCCAGCATTTT. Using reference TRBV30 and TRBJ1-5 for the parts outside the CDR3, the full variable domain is SQTIHQWPATLVQPVGSPLSLECTVEGTSNPNLYWYRQAAGRGLQLLFYSVGIGQISSEVPQNLSASRPQDRQFILSSKKLLLSDSGFYLCAWSRGDNQPQHFGDGTRLSIL.